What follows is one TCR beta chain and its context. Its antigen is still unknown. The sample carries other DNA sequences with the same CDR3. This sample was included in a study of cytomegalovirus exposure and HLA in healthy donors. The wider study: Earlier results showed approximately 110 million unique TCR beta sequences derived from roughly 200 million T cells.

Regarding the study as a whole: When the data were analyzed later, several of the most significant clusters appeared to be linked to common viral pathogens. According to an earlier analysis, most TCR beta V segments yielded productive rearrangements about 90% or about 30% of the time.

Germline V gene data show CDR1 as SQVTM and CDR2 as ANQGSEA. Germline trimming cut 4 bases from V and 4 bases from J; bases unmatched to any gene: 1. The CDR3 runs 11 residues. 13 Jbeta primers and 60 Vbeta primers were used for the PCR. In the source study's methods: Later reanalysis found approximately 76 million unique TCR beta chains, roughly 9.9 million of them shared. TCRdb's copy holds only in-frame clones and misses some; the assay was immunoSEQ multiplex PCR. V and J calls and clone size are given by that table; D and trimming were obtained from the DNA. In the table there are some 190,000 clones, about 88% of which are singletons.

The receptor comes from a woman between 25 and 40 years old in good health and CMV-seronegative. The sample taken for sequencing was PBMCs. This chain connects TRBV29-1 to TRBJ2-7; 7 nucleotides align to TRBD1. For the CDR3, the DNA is TGCAGCGTTGGGGACAGTTACGAGCAGTACTTC. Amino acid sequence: CSVGDSYEQYF.